The text below deals with one T cell receptor beta chain. The antigen is unknown. This entry belongs to a study of blood T cells in healthy people across ages. Study results and caveats: With donor CMV status unknown, expanded clonotype changes were possibly confounded.

V lost 6 bases, J lost 7 bases, and 24 bases lay in between. CDR1 is LNHNV and CDR2 is YYDKDF in the germline V gene (reference sequence). The CDR3 has 16 amino acids. A second PCR of roughly 7 to 11 cycles used a sample-barcoded 5' primer and a J-beta primer mix. Each cDNA molecule was tagged by a template-switch adaptor with 12 random nucleotides. TCRdb re-called the 5' RACE reads through MiXCR, storing one row per CDR3 protein. The repertoire holds roughly 1.5 million distinct CDR3 sequences, with 40% to 45% as singletons. The specimen was blood. The V call is TRBV15, the J call TRBJ1-2; TRBD1 might be the D (5 bases). The receptor's source is a young woman in good health. The CDR3, as DNA: TGTGCCACCAGTAAAGAACAACCTGGACAAGAGGGTGGCTACACCTTC. The encoded protein is CATSKEQPGQEGGYTF.